This is a list of T cell receptor beta chains from one sample in a study of blood T cell repertoires in COVID-19. Sequencing used immunoSEQ multiplex PCR; TCRdb keeps in-frame clones, though not all of them. The sample yields roughly 60,000 clones, about nine tenths seen once. The sequencing input was peripheral blood. These receptor sequences come from a woman aged 80 or older with active COVID-19. The CDR3 runs from the conserved cysteine through the conserved F or W. The D gene is left open where the match is weak. Where a row states a size, it is once, few, many or the class of an expanded clone; other rows omit it.

CDR3 protein: CASSQAGTSGTYEQYF
CDR3 DNA: TGTGCCAGCAGCCAAGCTGGGACTAGCGGGACTTACGAGCAGTACTTC
D gene: TRBD2
J gene: TRBJ2-7
V gene: TRBV4-2
clone size: once

CDR3 protein: CASSERDREDTQYF
CDR3 DNA: TGTGCCAGCAGCGAACGGGACAGAGAAGATACGCAGTATTTT
D gene: TRBD1
J gene: TRBJ2-3
V gene: TRBV11-3
clone size: .

CDR3 protein: CASSLVQGANSNYGYTF
CDR3 DNA: TGTGCCAGCAGCTTAGTACAGGGGGCTAATAGTAACTATGGCTACACCTTC
D gene: TRBD1
J gene: TRBJ1-2
V gene: TRBV7-9
clone size: .

CDR3 protein: CATSRGQPGNEQFF
CDR3 DNA: TGTGCCACCAGCAGAGGCCAACCGGGGAATGAGCAGTTCTTC
D gene: .
J gene: TRBJ2-1
V gene: TRBV15
clone size: .

CDR3 protein: CASSFLRGGLEAFF
CDR3 DNA: TGTGCCAGCAGCTTCCTCCGCGGGGGACTTGAAGCTTTCTTT
D gene: .
J gene: TRBJ1-1
V gene: TRBV2
clone size: .

CDR3 protein: CASSESGETGLESGNTIYF
CDR3 DNA: TGCGCCAGCAGTGAGTCGGGAGAAACGGGCCTAGAGTCTGGAAACACCATATATTTT
D gene: .
J gene: TRBJ1-3
V gene: TRBV10-1
clone size: .

CDR3 protein: CASSQGLAGTQYF
CDR3 DNA: TGTGCCAGCAGCCAAGGACTAGCCGGTACGCAGTATTTT
D gene: TRBD2
J gene: TRBJ2-3
V gene: TRBV3-1/TRBV3-2
clone size: .

CDR3 protein: CASSLAGQGGYEQYF
CDR3 DNA: TGTGCCAGCAGCTTGGCGGGACAGGGGGGATACGAGCAGTACTTC
D gene: TRBD1
J gene: TRBJ2-7
V gene: TRBV5-4
clone size: .

CDR3 protein: CASSQLRGLQETQYF
CDR3 DNA: TGTGCCAGCAGCCAATTACGGGGTTTACAAGAGACCCAGTACTTC
D gene: .
J gene: TRBJ2-5
V gene: TRBV14
clone size: .

CDR3 protein: CASSPGTGGGYTF
CDR3 DNA: TGCGCCAGCAGCCCGGGGACAGGCGGAGGCTACACCTTC
D gene: TRBD1
J gene: TRBJ1-2
V gene: TRBV5-1
clone size: .

CDR3 protein: CAVRAGSSYEQYF
CDR3 DNA: TGTGCCGTAAGAGCGGGGAGCTCCTACGAGCAGTACTTC
D gene: TRBD2
J gene: TRBJ2-7
V gene: TRBV6-5
clone size: .

CDR3 protein: CASSEGATGALGYTF
CDR3 DNA: TGCGCCAGCAGTGAGGGTGCGACAGGGGCATTGGGCTACACCTTC
D gene: TRBD1
J gene: TRBJ1-2
V gene: TRBV10-2
clone size: .

CDR3 protein: CASNDRVGEQFF
CDR3 DNA: TGTGCCAGCAATGACAGGGTGGGTGAGCAGTTCTTC
D gene: TRBD1
J gene: TRBJ2-1
V gene: TRBV12-3/TRBV12-4
clone size: .

CDR3 protein: CASSLLQEYSNQPQHF
CDR3 DNA: TGTGCCAGCAGCTTGCTACAGGAATATAGCAATCAGCCCCAGCATTTT
D gene: .
J gene: TRBJ1-5
V gene: TRBV5-6
clone size: .

CDR3 protein: CASSLDLDSTYEQYF
CDR3 DNA: TGTGCCAGCAGCTTGGATCTAGACAGTACCTACGAGCAGTACTTC
D gene: .
J gene: TRBJ2-7
V gene: TRBV5-4
clone size: .